These 8 T cell receptor beta chains were sequenced from one sample in a study of cytomegalovirus exposure and HLA in healthy donors. The PCR made use of 60 Vbeta and 13 Jbeta primers. Here immunoSEQ multiplex PCR was the method, and the copy in TCRdb shows in-frame clones only, minus some. The table has around 140,000 clones, 55% to 75% seen once. Sequenced sample: PBMCs. Receptors were obtained from a man aged 45-65 years in good health and CMV-seropositive.

This sequence joins TRBV29-1 and TRBJ2-1, with 13 bases matching TRBD2. The CDR3 extends over 15 amino acids. The V and J ends lost 3 bases and 4 bases, in that order; junction bases with no gene match: 3. The germline CDR1 and CDR2 sequences are SQVTM and ANQGSEA. The CDR3: CSVEELAGGYNEQFF. CDR3 in DNA: TGCAGCGTTGAGGAACTAGCGGGAGGGTACAATGAGCAGTTCTTC.

This rearrangement joins TRBV9 to TRBJ2-5; 11 nucleotides agree with TRBD2. V dropped 0 bases and J dropped 1; count of bases not matched to a gene: 11. This CDR3 region has 19 residues. Per germline, CDR1 SGDLS and CDR2 YYNGEE. In DNA, the CDR3 is TGTGCCAGCAGCGTAGTGGAGATAGCGGGAGGGTCCCCCCAAGAGACCCAGTACTTC. Its protein is CASSVVEIAGGSPQETQYF.

V usage is TRBV5-1 and J usage is TRBJ2-5; 10 bases fit TRBD2. Germline V CDR1 and CDR2: SGHRS, YFSETQ. The junction had 5 bases not matched to a gene; V was cut back by 0 bases and J by 0 bases. There are 17 residues in the CDR3. CDR3 residues: CASSLVPLAGNQETQYF. CDR3 coding DNA: TGCGCCAGCAGCTTGGTTCCACTAGCGGGGAACCAAGAGACCCAGTACTTC. Drawing the rest from reference TRBV5-1 and TRBJ2-5, the complete variable domain is KAGVTQTPRYLIKTRGQQVTLSCSPISGHRSVSWYQQTPGQGLQFLFEYFSETQRNKGNFPGRFSGRQFSNSRSEMNVSTLELGDSALYLCASSLVPLAGNQETQYFGPGTRLLVL.

The chain employs TRBV25-1 and TRBJ1-1; 7 bases align to TRBD1. The CDR3 has 13 residues. Unmatched junction bases numbered 8, after V lost 5 bases and J lost 8 bases. Germline CDR1 and CDR2: MGHDK and SYGVNS. The CDR3 here is CASSKTGFGEAFF. The DNA of the CDR3 is TGTGCCAGCAGTAAGACAGGGTTTGGGGAAGCTTTCTTT.

The rearrangement joins TRBV5-8 to TRBJ1-4; 10 bases agree with TRBD1. Losses at the gene ends were 4 bases for V and 7 bases for J; bases not matched to a gene: 4. The germline CDR1 and CDR2 sequences are SGHTS and YDEGEE. CDR3 length: 14 amino acids. Here the CDR3 reads CASSPRDRGEKLFF. For the CDR3, the DNA is TGTGCCAGCAGCCCCCGGGACAGGGGTGAAAAACTGTTTTTT.

This chain links TRBV5-4 with TRBJ2-2, with D possibly TRBD2 on 7 matching bases. V was cut by 0 bases and J by 0 bases, with 12 bases left in between. The germline V gene has CDR1 SGHNT and CDR2 YYREEE (reference sequence). The CDR3 runs to 17 residues. The DNA for the CDR3 is TGTGCCAGCAGCTTGGGAGGGGGGAGGGCGAACACCGGGGAGCTGTTTTTT. It is translated as CASSLGGGRANTGELFF.

V gene TRBV19 combines with J gene TRBJ2-5; 7 nucleotides align to TRBD1. The V gene end was trimmed by 1 base and the J gene end by 5 bases; junction bases not matched to a gene: 4. CDR1 and CDR2 (germline): LNHDA, SQIVND (reference sequence). This CDR3 region has 14 residues. The CDR3 here is CASSIGGGSETQYF. CDR3 DNA sequence: TGTGCCAGTAGTATAGGAGGGGGCAGCGAGACCCAGTACTTC.

The chain couples TRBV10-3 to TRBJ2-7; TRBD2 might be the D (5 bases). The V and J ends lost 2 bases and 6 bases respectively, with 11 bases between them. CDR3 size: 13 residues. Germline V CDR1 and CDR2: ENHRY, SYGVKD. In DNA, the CDR3 is TGTGCCATCAGTGAGGCCCTAGCTGGCGAGCAGTACTTC. The encoded protein is CAISEALAGEQYF.